This T cell receptor (beta chain) was observed in a study of memory CD4+ T cells and cytomegalovirus serostatus (dated by TCRdb to between 2019 and 2020). Notes on the research overall: The cohort included around 33 healthy adults from Belgium, of whom 9 were CMV seropositive and approximately 25 were CMV seronegative. The study sequenced CD4+ memory TCRbeta repertoires of a Belgian cohort with known cytomegalovirus serostatus to replicate a published TCR-based CMV serostatus classifier.

The Quick-DNA Microprep Kit was used to extract genomic DNA from the sorted cells. TCRbeta DNA was amplified with the immunoSEQ hsTCRbeta kit following the manufacturer's protocol. TCRbeta libraries were sequenced on an Illumina MiSeq instrument. For the original study's pipeline: After out-of-frame sequences were removed, 2.4 million or so distinct TCRbeta sequences remained, averaging about 61,000 per individual. Each individual was scored by the count of around 160 previously reported CMV-associated TCRbeta sequences and the total productive distinct TCRbeta count. A beta-binomial model was reimplemented in Python, and scikit-learn random forests with default parameters were trained on US cohort data. On the Belgian cohort, classifier performance was reported as the median AUC, along with percentile confidence intervals, across 10,000 bootstrap iterations. This is the immuneACCESS table as TCRdb keeps it, with only in-frame sequences that have V and J called. A part of the clones is gone; compared with another copy, unresolved V genes explain less than half, and the rest is unexplained. V, J and clone size derive from that table, while D and trimming were established from the DNA sequence. Present in this sample are under 75,000 clones, around three quarters of which were seen just once. The ten largest clones represent over 0.4% of the sample.

A FACSAria II was used to sort memory CD4+ T cells, defined as single viable CD3+CD4+CD8-CD45RO+ cells. To determine CMV serostatus, a Roche Elecsys assay was used that detects serum IgG against CMV pp150, pp28, p38 and p52. After the samples were thawed, total CD4+ T cells were enriched through positive selection using CD4 magnetic microbeads. The samples came from a separate study whose specific focus was interrogating the CD4+ T cell memory repertoire. Peripheral blood mononuclear cells were isolated and cryopreserved according to standard operating procedures, and serum was kept at -80 degrees C. The staining relied on CD3-PerCP (BW264/56), CD4-APC (RPA-T4), CD45RO-PE (UCHT1) and CD8-Pacific Orange (3B5) antibodies, and Sytox blue was used to exclude non-viable cells. Turning to this clone: What this receptor recognizes is not known. It has no much larger one-base neighbor in the sample; base qualities were not kept.

What the work shows at the level of the full study, not this receptor alone: Only CD4+CD45RO+ memory cells were sequenced, unlike the original study, which covered naive and memory CD4+ and CD8+ populations. For predicting CMV serostatus, the median bootstrapped AUC was approximately 0.96 using the original framework and around 0.91 using a US-trained random forest. Among the 150 to 200 previously reported CMV-associated TCRbeta sequences, 65 to 85 showed up in the CD4+ memory repertoires, with each one found in between one and five individuals. On the Belgian cohort, the classifier based on the original framework reached a median bootstrapped AUC of 0.95, with a 95% CI of 0.76-1.00. The results were read as suggesting that the CMV-associated TCR signature is, for the most part, present in the CD4+ memory repertoire.

This receptor was identified in an adult in good health and CMV-seronegative. Some clones in this sample may be carry-over from other donors' samples. Sequencing input: memory CD4+ T cells from blood.

The sequenced DNA is TGTGCCAGCAGCCGAAACAGGGGCGGCGGCTACACCTTC. Its translation reads: CASSRNRGGGYTF. The sequence links TRBV5-6 to TRBJ1-2; 7 central bases correspond to TRBD1. From V the trimming removes 4 bases and from J it removes 8 bases, while the gene matches leave 8 bases of the junction unaccounted for. The CDR3 numbers 13 residues from cysteine through phenylalanine. Kept here is only the CDR3 DNA, which spans 39 bases and is read in frame from base 1. Via the germline V gene, CDR1 is SGHDT and CDR2 YYEEEE.